The clone carrying this T cell receptor (beta chain) was observed a handful of times. With a J-beta primer mix and a sample-barcoded 5' primer, a second PCR ran roughly 7 to 11 cycles. TCRdb used MiXCR to reprocess the 5' RACE reads, holding one entry per CDR3 protein. The sample records about 1.6 million distinct CDR3 sequences, about 32% being singletons. The length of the CDR3 is 16 residues. The V gene's germline CDR1 is DFQATT and CDR2 SNEGSKA (reference sequence). V was pared by 0 bases and J by 5 bases, with 8 bases of the junction left unmatched. This record belongs to a study of blood T cells in healthy people across ages.

The rearrangement uses TRBV20-1 and TRBJ2-5, with TRBD2 identical over 11 bases. The sample consisted of blood. This TCR was sampled from a woman in her 30s in good health. The CDR3, as DNA: TGCAGTGCTAGAGATCTAGCGGGAGGTTCATGGGAGACCCAGTACTTC. It is translated as CSARDLAGGSWETQYF.